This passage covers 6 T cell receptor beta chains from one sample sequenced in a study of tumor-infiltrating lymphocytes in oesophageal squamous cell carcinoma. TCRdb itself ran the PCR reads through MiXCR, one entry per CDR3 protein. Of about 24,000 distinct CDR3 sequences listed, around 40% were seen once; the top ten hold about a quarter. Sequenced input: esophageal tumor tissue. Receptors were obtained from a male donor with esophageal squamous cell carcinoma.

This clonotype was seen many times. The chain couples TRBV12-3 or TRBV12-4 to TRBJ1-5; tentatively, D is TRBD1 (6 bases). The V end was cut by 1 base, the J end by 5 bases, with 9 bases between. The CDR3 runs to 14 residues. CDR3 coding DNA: TGTGCCAGCAGTTTAGGGACAGTCTATCAGCCCCAGCATTTT. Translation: CASSLGTVYQPQHF.

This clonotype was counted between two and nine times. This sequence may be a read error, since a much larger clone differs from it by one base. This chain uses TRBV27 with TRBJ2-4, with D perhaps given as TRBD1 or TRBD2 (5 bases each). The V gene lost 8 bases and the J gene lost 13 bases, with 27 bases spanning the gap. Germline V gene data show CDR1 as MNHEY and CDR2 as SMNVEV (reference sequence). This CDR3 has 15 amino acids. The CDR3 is CASDRIAGTANEQYF. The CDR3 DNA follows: TGTGCCAGCGACCGAATTGCCGGGACGGCGAATGAGCAGTACTTC.

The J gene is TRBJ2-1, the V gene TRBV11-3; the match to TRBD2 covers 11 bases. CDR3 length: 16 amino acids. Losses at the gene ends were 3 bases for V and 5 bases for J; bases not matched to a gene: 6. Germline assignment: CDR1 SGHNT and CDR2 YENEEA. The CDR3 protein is CASSFEGTSGDNEQFF. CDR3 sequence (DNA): TGTGCCAGCAGCTTCGAAGGGACTAGCGGTGACAATGAGCAGTTCTTC.

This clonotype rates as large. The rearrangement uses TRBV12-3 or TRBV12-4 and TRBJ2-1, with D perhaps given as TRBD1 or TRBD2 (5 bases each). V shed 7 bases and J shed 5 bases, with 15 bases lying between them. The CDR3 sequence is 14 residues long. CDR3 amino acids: CASNIGRGDNEQFF. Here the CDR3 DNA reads TGTGCCAGCAATATAGGACGAGGGGACAATGAGCAGTTCTTC.

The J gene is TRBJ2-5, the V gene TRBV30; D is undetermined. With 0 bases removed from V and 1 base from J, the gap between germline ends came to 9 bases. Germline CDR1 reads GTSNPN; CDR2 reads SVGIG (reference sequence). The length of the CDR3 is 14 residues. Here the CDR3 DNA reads TGTGCCTGGAGTGTAGGCAACGCCCAAGAGACCCAGTACTTC. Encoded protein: CAWSVGNAQETQYF.

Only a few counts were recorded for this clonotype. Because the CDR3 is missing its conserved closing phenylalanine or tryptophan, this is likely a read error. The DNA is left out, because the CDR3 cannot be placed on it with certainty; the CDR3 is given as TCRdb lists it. The CDR3 loop is CASRVDRLYGYTFGS. This chain links TRBV6-5 with TRBJ2-5; the D call TRBD1 from the table was never checked on the DNA. Germline V gene sequence: CDR1 MNHEY, CDR2 SVGAGI. The CDR3 is made up of 15 amino acids, end residues included.